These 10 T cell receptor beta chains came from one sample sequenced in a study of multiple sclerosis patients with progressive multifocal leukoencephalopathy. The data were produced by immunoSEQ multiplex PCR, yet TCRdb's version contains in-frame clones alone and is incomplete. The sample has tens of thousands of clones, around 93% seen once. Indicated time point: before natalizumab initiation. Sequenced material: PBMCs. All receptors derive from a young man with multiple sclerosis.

CDR3 coding DNA: TGTGCCACCAGCAGAGGCCCGGGAAACTATGGCTACACCTTC. Protein sequence: CATSRGPGNYGYTF. The chain employs TRBV15 and TRBJ1-2; D is unresolved. This CDR3 contains 14 residues. The V gene lost 1 base and the J gene lost 2 bases, with 8 bases spanning the gap. Germline values: CDR1 LNHNV, CDR2 YYDKDF (reference sequence).

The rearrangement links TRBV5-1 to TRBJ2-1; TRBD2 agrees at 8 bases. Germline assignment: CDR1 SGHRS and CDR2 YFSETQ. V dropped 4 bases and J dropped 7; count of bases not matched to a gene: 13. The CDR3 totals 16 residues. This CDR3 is CASSPGGGRGINEQFF. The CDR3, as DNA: TGCGCCAGCAGCCCCGGCGGGGGGAGGGGGATAAATGAGCAGTTCTTC.

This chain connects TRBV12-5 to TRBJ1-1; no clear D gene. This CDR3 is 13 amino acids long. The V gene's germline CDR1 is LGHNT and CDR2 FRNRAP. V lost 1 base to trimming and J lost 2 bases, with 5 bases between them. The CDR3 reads CASGLGFNTEAFF. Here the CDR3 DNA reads TGTGCTAGTGGTTTGGGTTTCAACACTGAAGCTTTCTTT.

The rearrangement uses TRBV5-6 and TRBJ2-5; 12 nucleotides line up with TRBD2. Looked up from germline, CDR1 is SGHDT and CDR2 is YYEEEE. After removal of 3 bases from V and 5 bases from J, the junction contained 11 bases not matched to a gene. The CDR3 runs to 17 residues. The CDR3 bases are TGTGCCAGCAGCTCCCAGGGACTACTAGCGGGAGGTGAGACCCAGTACTTC. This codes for CASSSQGLLAGGETQYF.

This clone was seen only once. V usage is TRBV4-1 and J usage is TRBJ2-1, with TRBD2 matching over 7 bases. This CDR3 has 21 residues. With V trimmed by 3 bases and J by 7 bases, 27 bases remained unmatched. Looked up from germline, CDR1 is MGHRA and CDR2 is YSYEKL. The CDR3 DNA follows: TGCGCCAGCAGCCACTTCTCCTCATTGGGCCTAGCGGCATCCGGGAGGAATGAGCAGTTCTTC. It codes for CASSHFSSLGLAASGRNEQFF.

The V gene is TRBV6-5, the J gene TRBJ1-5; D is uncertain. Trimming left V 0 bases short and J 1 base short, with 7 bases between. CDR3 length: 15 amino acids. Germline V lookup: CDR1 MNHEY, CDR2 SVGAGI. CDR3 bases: TGTGCCAGCAGTTACTCTTTACAGAGCAATCAGCCCCAGCATTTT. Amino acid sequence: CASSYSLQSNQPQHF.

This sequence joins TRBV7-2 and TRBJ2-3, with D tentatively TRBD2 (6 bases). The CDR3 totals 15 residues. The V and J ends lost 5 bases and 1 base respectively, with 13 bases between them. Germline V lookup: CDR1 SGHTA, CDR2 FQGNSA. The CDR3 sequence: CASSLPASGTDTQYF. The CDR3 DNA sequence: TGTGCCAGCAGCCTCCCGGCTAGCGGCACAGATACGCAGTATTTT.

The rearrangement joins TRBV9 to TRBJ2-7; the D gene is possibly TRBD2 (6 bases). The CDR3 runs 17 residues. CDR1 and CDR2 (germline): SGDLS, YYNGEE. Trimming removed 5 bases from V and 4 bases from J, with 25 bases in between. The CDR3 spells CASSVGRGGLTGYEQYF. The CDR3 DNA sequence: TGTGCCAGCAGTGTTGGAAGAGGTGGACTAACGGGGTACGAGCAGTACTTC.

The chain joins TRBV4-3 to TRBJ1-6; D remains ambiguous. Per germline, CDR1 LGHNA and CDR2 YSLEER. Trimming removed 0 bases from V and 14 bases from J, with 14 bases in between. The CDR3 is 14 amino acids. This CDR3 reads CASSQDQAQQSLHF. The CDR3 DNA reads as TGCGCCAGCAGCCAAGATCAGGCGCAACAATCCCTCCACTTT.

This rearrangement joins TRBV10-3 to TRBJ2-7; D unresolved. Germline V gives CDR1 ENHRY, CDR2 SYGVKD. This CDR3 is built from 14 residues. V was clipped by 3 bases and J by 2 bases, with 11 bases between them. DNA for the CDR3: TGTGCCATCAGTGACCCGACGGAACCCTACGAGCAGTACTTC. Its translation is CAISDPTEPYEQYF.